The next 20 T cell receptor beta chains were all read from a single sample in a study of T-cell reconstitution after alpha-beta-depleted transplantation in children. The TCRbeta library incorporated unique molecular identifiers. TCRdb fed the PCR reads into MiXCR, producing one record per CDR3 protein. The sample holds approximately 250,000 distinct CDR3 sequences; about 25% are singletons and the top ten take less than 3.5%. The source was PBMCs, collected before TCRalphabeta/CD19-depleted stem cell transplant. The receptors here all came from a girl aged 2 to 9 with Fanconi anemia, due to receive a stem cell transplant.

The rearrangement joins TRBV4-1 to TRBJ2-7, with 12 bases fitting TRBD2. J was trimmed by 0 bases and V by 4 bases; bases with no gene match: 7. From germline, CDR1 is MGHRA and CDR2 YSYEKL. This CDR3 contains 17 residues. The CDR3 loop is CASSLQTSGRTSYEQYF. The CDR3 bases are TGCGCCAGCAGCCTACAAACTAGCGGGAGGACCTCCTACGAGCAGTACTTC.

The CDR3 region is CSARWTSGNYEQYF. CDR3 DNA sequence: TGCAGTGCTCGCTGGACTAGCGGAAACTACGAGCAGTACTTC. The gene calls are TRBV20-1 and TRBJ2-7; TRBD2 agrees at 10 bases. Trimming removed 5 bases from V and 3 bases from J; junction bases left unmatched: 7. In germline, CDR1 is DFQATT, CDR2 SNEGSKA (reference sequence). The CDR3 runs to 14 residues.

V gene TRBV9 combines with J gene TRBJ1-5, with a possible D match to TRBD1 (5 bases). Trimming removed 0 bases from V and 7 bases from J, with 11 bases in between. Germline CDR1 reads SGDLS; CDR2 reads YYNGEE. This CDR3 spans 14 amino acids. The CDR3 reads CASSVDGADQPQHF. CDR3 DNA: TGTGCCAGCAGCGTAGATGGGGCAGACCAGCCCCAGCATTTT.

This clonotype has just a few counts. The chain has TRBV20-1 and TRBJ1-3; 8 nucleotides agree with TRBD1. The CDR3 runs 16 residues. Germline V gene data show CDR1 as DFQATT and CDR2 as SNEGSKA (reference sequence). V dropped 5 bases and J dropped 1; count of bases not matched to a gene: 10. DNA for the CDR3: TGCAGTGCTGGAGTGGACAGGGCGCCTTCTGGAAACACCATATATTTT. Encoded protein: CSAGVDRAPSGNTIYF.

This clonotype was observed a few times. The chain uses TRBV7-6 and TRBJ2-1, with D uncertain. The V end lost 5 bases, the J end lost 0 bases, and 14 bases lay between the germline ends. Germline loops: CDR1 SGHVS, CDR2 FNYEAQ. The CDR3 is 16 residues long. CDR3 nucleotides: TGTGCCAGCAGCCCCTTCCCGTCAGGCTCCTACAATGAGCAGTTCTTC. Protein: CASSPFPSGSYNEQFF.

This clonotype has a single count. V and J are TRBV5-1 and TRBJ2-1, with 12 bases lining up with TRBD2. The CDR3 spans 15 residues. The ends lost 4 bases at V and 7 bases at J; junction bases unmatched: 6. Germline CDR1 SGHRS, CDR2 YFSETQ. The CDR3 DNA reads TGCGCCAGCAGCCGAGGACTAGCGGGGCGAAATGAGCAGTTCTTC. It specifies CASSRGLAGRNEQFF.

This sequence joins TRBV29-1 and TRBJ2-1; 15 nucleotides line up with TRBD2. The V gene end was trimmed by 6 bases and the J gene end by 7 bases; junction bases not matched to a gene: 4. This CDR3 is built from 14 residues. Germline loops: CDR1 SQVTM, CDR2 ANQGSEA. The CDR3: CSVGTSGRQNEQFF. The CDR3 region has the DNA TGCAGCGTGGGGACTAGCGGGAGGCAAAATGAGCAGTTCTTC.

This clonotype has ten or more counts. The chain is built from TRBV28 and TRBJ2-1; 16 bases are a match to TRBD2. Germline-derived CDR1 and CDR2 are MDHEN and SYDVKM. V lost 10 bases and J lost 5; bases outside the gene matches: 23. The CDR3 has 21 amino acids. CDR3 amino acids: CATTKRGLAGGFSHRDNEQFF. As DNA, the CDR3 is TGTGCCACCACTAAGCGGGGACTAGCGGGGGGGTTCTCGCATCGGGACAATGAGCAGTTCTTC.

This sequence joins TRBV5-6 and TRBJ1-1; D call uncertain. CDR1 and CDR2 (germline): SGHDT, YYEEEE. This CDR3 spans 14 amino acids. V lost 5 bases, J lost 1 base, and 12 bases lay in between. This chain's CDR3 is CASSAGFTNTEAFF. CDR3 coding DNA: TGTGCCAGCAGTGCCGGCTTTACGAACACTGAAGCTTTCTTT. Based on the CDR3 plus reference TRBV5-6 and TRBJ1-1, the full variable domain is DAGVTQSPTHLIKTRGQQVTLRCSPKSGHDTVSWYQQALGQGPQFIFQYYEEEERQRGNFPDRFSGHQFPNYSSELNVNALLLGDSALYLCASSAGFTNTEAFFGQGTRLTVV.

The chain joins TRBV28 to TRBJ2-7, with D tentatively TRBD1 (5 bases). Germline CDR1 and CDR2: MDHEN and SYDVKM. Trimming left V 5 bases short and J 2 bases short, with 19 bases between. This CDR3 is 16 amino acids long. The CDR3 region is CASSTASTGDPYEQYF. The CDR3, as DNA: TGTGCCAGCAGTACAGCCTCCACAGGTGACCCCTACGAGCAGTACTTC. The entire variable domain, with the rest obtained from reference TRBV28 and TRBJ2-7, is as follows: DVKVTQSSRYLVKRTGEKVFLECVQDMDHENMFWYRQDPGLGLRLIYFSYDVKMKEKGDIPEGYSVSREKKERFSLILESASTNQTSMYLCASSTASTGDPYEQYFGPGTRLTVT.

The chain recombines TRBV20-1 with TRBJ2-5; 8 positions match TRBD2. J gave up 4 bases and V 2 bases, and 9 bases lay outside the gene matches. The germline V gene has CDR1 DFQATT and CDR2 SNEGSKA (reference sequence). The CDR3 loop spans 15 amino acids. CDR3 coding DNA: TGCAGTGCTAGAAAACCGGGGACTAGAGGAGAGACCCAGTACTTC. Protein sequence: CSARKPGTRGETQYF.

This clonotype came up a few times. The chain recombines TRBV6-1 with TRBJ1-1, with D perhaps matching TRBD1 (6 bases). Deletions cut 6 bases from V and 5 bases from J, with 13 bases between. CDR1 is MNHNS and CDR2 is SASEGT in the germline V gene. The CDR3 runs 13 residues. This CDR3 reads CASSGQWATEAFF. The CDR3 DNA sequence: TGTGCCAGCAGCGGACAGTGGGCAACTGAAGCTTTCTTT.

This clonotype was seen ten or more times. The rearrangement joins TRBV20-1 to TRBJ1-2, with TRBD1 matching over 8 bases. The CDR3 consists of 14 residues. Germline loops: CDR1 DFQATT, CDR2 SNEGSKA (reference sequence). Unmatched junction bases numbered 2, after V lost 0 bases and J lost 2 bases. The chain's CDR3 is CSARDYRGNYGYTF. CDR3 bases: TGCAGTGCTAGAGACTACAGGGGGAACTATGGCTACACCTTC.

This clonotype was detected many times. This chain uses TRBV7-6 with TRBJ2-2; D is possibly TRBD2 (5 bases). This CDR3 comprises 18 residues. CDR1 and CDR2 (germline): SGHVS, FNYEAQ. The V gene lost 3 bases and the J gene lost 1 base, with 18 bases spanning the gap. CDR3 sequence reads: CASSLFYREDRNTGELFF. The CDR3 nucleotides read TGTGCCAGCAGCTTGTTCTACCGGGAAGATCGGAACACCGGGGAGCTGTTTTTT.

The CDR3, as DNA: TGTGCCACGCTACTAGCGGGAGATGGCGAGCAGTACTTC. This codes for CATLLAGDGEQYF. The V call is TRBV10-3, the J call TRBJ2-7; 11 bases align to TRBD2. Germline-derived CDR1 and CDR2 are ENHRY and SYGVKD. The CDR3 is made up of 13 amino acids. Germline trimming cut 10 bases from V and 6 bases from J; bases unmatched to any gene: 8.

There are a few counts of this clonotype. V gene TRBV28 combines with J gene TRBJ1-1; perhaps TRBD1 as D (5 bases). The germline V and J ends were trimmed by 6 bases and 5 bases, with 13 bases remaining between them. The germline CDR1 and CDR2 sequences are MDHEN and SYDVKM. The CDR3 spans 13 residues. The CDR3: CASRWQGETEAFF. CDR3 DNA: TGTGCCAGCAGATGGCAGGGAGAGACTGAAGCTTTCTTT.

This clonotype was counted ten times or more. This sequence joins TRBV20-1 and TRBJ1-5, with 7 bases identical to TRBD1. J was trimmed by 0 bases and V by 3 bases; bases with no gene match: 8. Germline loops: CDR1 DFQATT, CDR2 SNEGSKA (reference sequence). This CDR3 comprises 16 residues. CDR3 DNA sequence: TGCAGTGCTAGTGGAGACAGGGCTTATAGCAATCAGCCCCAGCATTTT. It yields the protein CSASGDRAYSNQPQHF.

There are many counts of this clonotype. This chain links TRBV12-3 or TRBV12-4 with TRBJ2-1; TRBD1 agrees at 7 bases. The length of the CDR3 is 15 residues. Trimming at V came to 5 bases and at J to 1 base, leaving 5 bases not matched to a gene. The CDR3 DNA sequence: TGTGCCAGCAGTCAACAGGGGTGGTCCTACAATGAGCAGTTCTTC. Its translation is CASSQQGWSYNEQFF.

The sample holds many counts of this clonotype. The chain carries TRBV10-3 and TRBJ2-7; no clear D gene. The CDR3 has 12 residues. The germline V gene has CDR1 ENHRY and CDR2 SYGVKD. V was cut by 6 bases and J by 3 bases, with 9 bases left in between. This chain's CDR3 is CAISFGHYEQYF. Here the CDR3 DNA reads TGTGCCATCAGCTTTGGTCACTACGAGCAGTACTTC.

This clonotype was seen ten or more times. This rearrangement joins TRBV6-1 to TRBJ2-7; 8 nucleotides align to TRBD1. This CDR3 has 15 residues. The ends lost 6 bases at V and 1 base at J; junction bases unmatched: 8. In germline, CDR1 is MNHNS, CDR2 SASEGT. CDR3 coding DNA: TGTGCCAGCAGCAAGACAGGGGACGGATCCTACGAGCAGTACTTC. Translated, it gives CASSKTGDGSYEQYF.